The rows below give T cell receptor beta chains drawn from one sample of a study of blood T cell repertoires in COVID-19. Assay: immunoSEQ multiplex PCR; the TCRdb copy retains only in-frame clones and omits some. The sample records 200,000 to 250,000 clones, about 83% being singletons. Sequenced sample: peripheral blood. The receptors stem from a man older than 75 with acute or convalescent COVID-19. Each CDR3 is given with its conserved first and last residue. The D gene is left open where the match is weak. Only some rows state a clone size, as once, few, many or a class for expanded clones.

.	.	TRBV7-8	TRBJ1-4	TGTGCCAGCAGCTTGAGCGCAACTAATGAAAAACTGTTTTTT	CASSLSATNEKLFF
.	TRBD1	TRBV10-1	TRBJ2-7	TGCGCCAGCAGTTCACAGGGGATTGTCCCCTACGAGCAGTACTTC	CASSSQGIVPYEQYF
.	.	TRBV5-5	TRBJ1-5	TGTGCCAGCAGCTTGTTAAGCCATAGCAATCAGCCCCAGCATTTT	CASSLLSHSNQPQHF
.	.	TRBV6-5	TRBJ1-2	TGTGCCAGCAGTTACTCGGGCGGGGGACGGGGCTACACCTTC	CASSYSGGGRGYTF
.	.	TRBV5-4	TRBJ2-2	TGTGCCAGCAGCCAGTTCGCGAACACCGGGGAGCTGTTTTTT	CASSQFANTGELFF
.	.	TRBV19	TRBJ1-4	TGTGCCACTAGAGGGGATCGAGAAAAACTGTTTTTT	CATRGDREKLFF
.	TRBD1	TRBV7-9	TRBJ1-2	TGTGCCAGCAGCCCCCAGGGGGCAGCCTATGGCTACACCTTC	CASSPQGAAYGYTF
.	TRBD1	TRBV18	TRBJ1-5	TGTGCCAGCTCACTCGGGACAGGGGATCAGCCCCAGCATTTT	CASSLGTGDQPQHF
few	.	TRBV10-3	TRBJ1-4	TGTGCCATCAGTGTAAGGGCAGGGACTAATGAAAAACTGTTTTTT	CAISVRAGTNEKLFF
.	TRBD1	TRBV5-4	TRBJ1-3	TGTGCCAGCAGCAGGGACAGGGCTGGTCTCTCTGGAAACACCATATATTTT	CASSRDRAGLSGNTIYF
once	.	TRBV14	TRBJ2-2	TGTGCCAGCAGCCATTACTCCCGCCCCGGGGAGCTGTTTTTT	CASSHYSRPGELFF
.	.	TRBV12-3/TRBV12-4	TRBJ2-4	TGTGCCAGCAGTCCCTCTAGTGTTGCCATTCAGTACTTC	CASSPSSVAIQYF
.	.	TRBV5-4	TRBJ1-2	TGTGCCAGCAGCCCCAGACAGGCGCCCGGCTATGGCTACACCTTC	CASSPRQAPGYGYTF
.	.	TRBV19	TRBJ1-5	TGTGCCAGTAGCCTCGGACAGCGTTTGCCTCAGCCCCAGCATTTT	CASSLGQRLPQPQHF
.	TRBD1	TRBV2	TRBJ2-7	TGTGCCAGCAGTGAAATGGGACAGGGTCTTGCGGAGCAGTACTTC	CASSEMGQGLAEQYF
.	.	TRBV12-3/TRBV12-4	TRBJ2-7	TGTGCCAGCAGTCAGGGGGGTCCCTACGAGCAGTACTTC	CASSQGGPYEQYF
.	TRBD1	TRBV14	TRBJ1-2	TGTGCCAGCAGCCTTGATAGACAGGGACTCTATGGCTACACCTTC	CASSLDRQGLYGYTF
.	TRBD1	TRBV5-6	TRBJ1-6	TGTGCCAGCAGCTTGGAGGCAGGGGGCATCTATAATTCACCCCTCCACTTT	CASSLEAGGIYNSPLHF
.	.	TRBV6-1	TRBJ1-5	TGTGCCAGCAGTGCTATAATCAAGGGGCCCAGGCAGCCCCAGCATTTT	CASSAIIKGPRQPQHF
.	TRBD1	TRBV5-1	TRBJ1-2	TGCGCCAGCAGCTTGGACAGGGGGTCAGATGGCTACACCTTC	CASSLDRGSDGYTF
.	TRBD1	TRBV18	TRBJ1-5	TGTGCCAGCTCACGGACAGGGGGCAATCAGCCCCAGCATTTT	CASSRTGGNQPQHF
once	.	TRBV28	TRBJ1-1	TGTGCCAGCATAGGGGTGTGGGAGAACACTGAAGCTTTCTTT	CASIGVWENTEAFF
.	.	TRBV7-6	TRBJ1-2	TGTGCCAGCAGCTTAGCAGGGGGTTATGGCTACACCTTC	CASSLAGGYGYTF
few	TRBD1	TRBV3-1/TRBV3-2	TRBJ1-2	TGTGCCAGCAGCCCGGGGGACAGGGTGGCGCGATACACCTTC	CASSPGDRVARYTF
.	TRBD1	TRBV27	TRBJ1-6	TGTGCCAGCAGTTACTCTCGGACAGGGAATAATTCACCCCTCCACTTT	CASSYSRTGNNSPLHF
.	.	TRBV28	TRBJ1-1	TGTGCCAGCATTCGGAACACTGAAGCTTTCTTT	CASIRNTEAFF
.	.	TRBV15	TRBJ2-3	TGTGCCACCAAAGGAGGAGTCAGCACAGATACGCAGTATTTT	CATKGGVSTDTQYF
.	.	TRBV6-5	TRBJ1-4	TGTGCCAGCGGCCATGAGGGAGGGGGACGTGAAAAACTGTTTTTT	CASGHEGGGREKLFF
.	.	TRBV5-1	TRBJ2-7	TGCGCCAGCAGCCTGGGTCCGACTGGATCCTACGAGCAGTACTTC	CASSLGPTGSYEQYF
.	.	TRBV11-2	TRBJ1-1	TGTGCCAGCAGCTTAGATCTAAACACTGAAGCTTTCTTT	CASSLDLNTEAFF
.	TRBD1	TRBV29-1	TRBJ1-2	TGCAGCGTTGAAGCTAAAGGACAGGGGGCTGGCTACACCTTC	CSVEAKGQGAGYTF
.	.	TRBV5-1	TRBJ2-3	TGCGCCAGCAGCTCCCTGGCTAGGGGGTTGGCAGATACGCAGTATTTT	CASSSLARGLADTQYF
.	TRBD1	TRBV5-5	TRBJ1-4	TGTGCCAGCAGCTTGGGGGGACAGCTCAGTGAAAAACTGTTTTTT	CASSLGGQLSEKLFF
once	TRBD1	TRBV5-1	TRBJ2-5	TGCGCCAGCAGCCGGGACAGGGGCTACCAAGAGACCCAGTACTTC	CASSRDRGYQETQYF
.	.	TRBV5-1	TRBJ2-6	TGCGCCAGCCGCGGGCGGGCTGGGGCCAACGTCCTGACTTTC	CASRGRAGANVLTF
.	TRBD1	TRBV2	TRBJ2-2	TGTGCCAGCAGTCAGGGTTTCCGACAGGGATTTAAGTCCGGGGAGCTGTTTTTT	CASSQGFRQGFKSGELFF
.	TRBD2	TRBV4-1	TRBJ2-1	TGCGCCAGCAGCCACGACGGGGAGGGCAGACTCAATGAGCAGTTCTTC	CASSHDGEGRLNEQFF
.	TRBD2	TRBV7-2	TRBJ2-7	TGTGCCAGCAACGCGGGGGGACAAGCCTACGAGCAGTACTTC	CASNAGGQAYEQYF
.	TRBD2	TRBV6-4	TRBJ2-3	TGTGCCAGCAGAAGCGGGGGGGCCGGCACAGATACGCAGTATTTT	CASRSGGAGTDTQYF
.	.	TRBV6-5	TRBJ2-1	TGTGCCAGCAGTTACTCGGCGCGGGCCCTTTACAATGAGCAGTTCTTC	CASSYSARALYNEQFF
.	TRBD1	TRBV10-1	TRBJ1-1	TGCGCCAGCATCCTTCGGAACAGGGGGCACCTATGGAACACTGAAGCTTTCTTT	CASILRNRGHLWNTEAFF
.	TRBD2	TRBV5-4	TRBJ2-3	TGTGCCAGCAGGGTTACTAGCGGAGATACGCAGTATTTT	CASRVTSGDTQYF
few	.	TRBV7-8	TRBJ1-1	TGTGCCAGCCGACCCGGGGACATGAACACTGAAGCTTTCTTT	CASRPGDMNTEAFF
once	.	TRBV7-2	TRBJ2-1	TGTGCCAGCAGCTTACTAGAGACTGAGCAGTTCTTC	CASSLLETEQFF
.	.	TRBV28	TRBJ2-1	TGTGCCAGCTCCTTGTCTCGCGGTGAGCAGTTCTTC	CASSLSRGEQFF
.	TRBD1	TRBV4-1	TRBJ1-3	TGCGCCAGCAGCGTTGTCTGGACAGGGGTATTAGAAGGAAACACCATATATTTT	CASSVVWTGVLEGNTIYF
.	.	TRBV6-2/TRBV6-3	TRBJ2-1	TGTGCCAGCAGTTACTGGCGGAGCTCCTACAATGAGCAGTTCTTC	CASSYWRSSYNEQFF
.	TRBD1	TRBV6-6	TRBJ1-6	TGTGCCAGCAGCCTCAGGGGGCTCGATTCACCCCTCCACTTT	CASSLRGLDSPLHF
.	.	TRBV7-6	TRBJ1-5	TGTGCCAGCAGCCGACAGGTCAATCAGCCCCAGCATTTT	CASSRQVNQPQHF
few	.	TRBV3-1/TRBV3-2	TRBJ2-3	TGTGCCAGCAGCCAAACTACAGATACGCAGTATTTT	CASSQTTDTQYF
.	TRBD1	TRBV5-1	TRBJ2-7	TGCGCCAGCAGCCCTCAGACAGGGACCTACGAGCAGTACTTC	CASSPQTGTYEQYF